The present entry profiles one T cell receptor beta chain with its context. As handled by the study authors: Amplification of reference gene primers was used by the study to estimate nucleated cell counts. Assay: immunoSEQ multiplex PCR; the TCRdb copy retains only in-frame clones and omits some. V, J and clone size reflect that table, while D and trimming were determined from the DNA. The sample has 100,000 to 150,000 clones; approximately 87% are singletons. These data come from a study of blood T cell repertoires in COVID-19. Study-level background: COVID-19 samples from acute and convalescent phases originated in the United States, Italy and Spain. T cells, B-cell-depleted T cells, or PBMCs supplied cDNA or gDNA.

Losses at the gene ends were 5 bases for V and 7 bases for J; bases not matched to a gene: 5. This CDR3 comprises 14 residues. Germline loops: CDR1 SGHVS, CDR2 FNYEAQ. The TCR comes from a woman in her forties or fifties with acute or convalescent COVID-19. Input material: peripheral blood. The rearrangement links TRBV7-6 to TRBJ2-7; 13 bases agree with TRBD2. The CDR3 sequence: CASSLRLAGGEQYF. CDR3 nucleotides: TGTGCCAGCAGCCTGAGACTAGCGGGAGGTGAGCAGTACTTC.